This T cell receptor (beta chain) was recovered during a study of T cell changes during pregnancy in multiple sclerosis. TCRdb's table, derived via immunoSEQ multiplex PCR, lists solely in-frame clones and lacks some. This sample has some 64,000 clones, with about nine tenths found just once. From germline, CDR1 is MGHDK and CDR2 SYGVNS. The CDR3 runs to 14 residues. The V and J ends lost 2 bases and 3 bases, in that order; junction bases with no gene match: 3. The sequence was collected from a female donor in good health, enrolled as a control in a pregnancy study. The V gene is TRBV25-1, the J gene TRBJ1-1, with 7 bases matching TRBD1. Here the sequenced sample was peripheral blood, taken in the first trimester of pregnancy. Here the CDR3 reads CASSEVDRDTEAFF. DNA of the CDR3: TGTGCCAGCAGTGAAGTTGACAGGGACACTGAAGCTTTCTTT. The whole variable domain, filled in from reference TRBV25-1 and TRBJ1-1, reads EADIYQTPRYLVIGTGKKITLECSQTMGHDKMYWYQQDPGMELHLIHYSYGVNSTEKGDLSSESTVSRIRTEHFPLTLESARPSHTSQYLCASSEVDRDTEAFFGQGTRLTVV.